This T cell receptor beta chain was profiled in a study of response to subunit inactivated influenza vaccine (dated by TCRdb to between 2018 and 2020). At the level of the whole study: To follow how T cells responded to a trivalent subunit inactivated influenza vaccine, the researchers relied on deep quantitative profiling of the T cell receptor repertoire. Study-wide findings and limitations: The authors suggested that each seasonal influenza vaccination may recruit only a limited number of new T cells.

There are 18 amino acids in the CDR3, from cysteine to phenylalanine inclusive. Only CDR3 DNA is held: 54 bases, read in frame from base 1. CDR1 and CDR2 (MNHNS, SASEGT) derive from the germline V gene. At the junction V is shortened by 4 bases and J by 4 bases, with 25 bases in between. Library preparation used RT-PCR. The data were produced on an Illumina HiSeq 2500. TCRdb reanalyzed the raw reads on its own, using fastp at Q25 for trimming and MiXCR for clone calling, and kept in-frame beta chains. Identical CDR3 proteins give one entry, which carries the most common genes and DNA. The sample includes around 580,000 distinct CDR3 sequences, with around 13% observed a single time. More than 9.5% of the sample is taken by the ten largest. There are a few counts of this clonotype. Its cognate antigen has yet to be identified. Base qualities were left out, and no much larger clone turns up one base away.

This material consisted of PBMCs from blood, taken about 12 days after vaccination. The V and J genes are TRBV6-1 and TRBJ1-1; TRBD1 is a possible D gene, resting on 6 matching bases. This sequence originates from a man in his forties or fifties who received an inactivated influenza vaccine. Donor details come from another sample of the same person, matched by shared clones. The DNA reads as follows: TGTGCCAGCAGTGCACAGGGTCGGATAGTTTCGGTGTTCACTGAAGCTTTCTTT. This translates into CASSAQGRIVSVFTEAFF.